The 29 T cell receptor beta chains reported below all come from one sample, sequenced in a study of response to subunit inactivated influenza vaccine. TCRdb called the RT-PCR reads again in MiXCR, with one record for every CDR3 protein. Counted here are 500,000 or so distinct CDR3 sequences, 15% to 20% occurring once; the ten biggest clones make up about 3%. Sequencing was performed on CD4+ T cells sorted from PBMCs, taken 23 months after vaccination. The receptor set was obtained from a man aged 45 to 75 who received an inactivated influenza vaccine.

This clonotype has a handful of counts. V gene TRBV5-5 combines with J gene TRBJ1-5, with 7 bases fitting TRBD1. The CDR3 sequence is 14 residues long. The V segment lost 4 bases and the J segment 5 bases; nucleotides outside the gene matches: 6. In germline, CDR1 is SGHKS, CDR2 YYEKEE (reference sequence). The CDR3 bases are TGTGCCAGCAGCGCCGGACAGGAGGATCAGCCCCAGCATTTT. This encodes CASSAGQEDQPQHF.

The sample holds many counts of this clonotype. J is TRBJ2-1 and V is TRBV12-3 or TRBV12-4, with 8 bases aligning to TRBD1. The ends lost 6 bases at V and 7 bases at J; junction bases unmatched: 11. This CDR3 is 15 amino acids long. The CDR3 here is CASSLQRTGTNEQFF. DNA for the CDR3: TGTGCCAGCAGCCTGCAACGGACAGGGACGAATGAGCAGTTCTTC.

The sample holds a few counts of this clonotype. The chain recombines TRBV7-9 with TRBJ2-7; no firm D call. Between the trimmed V and J ends, which lost 5 bases and 5 bases, there was a span of 13 bases. The CDR3 runs to 13 residues. Germline CDR1 reads SEHNR; CDR2 reads FQNEAQ (reference sequence). This CDR3 reads CASSPRMKDEQYF. The CDR3 coding sequence is TGTGCCAGCAGCCCCCGGATGAAGGACGAGCAGTACTTC.

The chain combines TRBV4-3 with TRBJ1-1; 10 bases match TRBD1. Germline CDR1 LGHNA, CDR2 YSLEER. This CDR3 comprises 15 residues. The junction had 10 bases not matched to a gene; V was cut back by 0 bases and J by 12 bases. This CDR3 is CASSQDLGQGIVTFF. The CDR3 DNA follows: TGCGCCAGCAGCCAAGATTTGGGACAGGGGATAGTAACTTTCTTT.

In its sample, this clonotype was seen many times. V usage is TRBV12-3 or TRBV12-4 and J usage is TRBJ2-1; D is undetermined. This CDR3 is 13 amino acids long. Trimming stripped 1 base from V and 7 bases from J, with 8 bases between. The chain's CDR3 is CASSLGRGNEQFF. CDR3 nucleotides: TGTGCCAGCAGTTTAGGTAGAGGTAATGAGCAGTTCTTC.

There are a few counts of this clonotype. This sequence joins TRBV4-3 and TRBJ2-7, with 9 nucleotides matching TRBD1. Per the germline V gene, CDR1 is LGHNA and CDR2 is YSLEER. With 3 bases clipped from V and 5 bases from J, the junction kept 2 bases outside the gene matches. The length of the CDR3 is 13 residues. The CDR3 reads CASSHRTGDEQYF. CDR3 nucleotide sequence: TGCGCCAGCAGCCATCGGACAGGGGACGAGCAGTACTTC.

This clonotype was detected only a few times. This chain connects TRBV7-8 to TRBJ2-5; 12 positions agree with TRBD2. Germline V gene data show CDR1 as SGHVS and CDR2 as FQNEAQ. The V segment lost 1 base and the J segment 3 bases; nucleotides outside the gene matches: 9. The length of the CDR3 is 18 residues. The CDR3 DNA reads TGTGCCAGCAGCTTAGAACTAGCGGGAGGTAAAATTAAAGAGACCCAGTACTTC. Translation: CASSLELAGGKIKETQYF.

There are a few counts of this clonotype. CDR3 bases: TGTGCCATCAGGGGGACAGGGGCACAAGAGACCCAGTACTTC. It yields the protein CAIRGTGAQETQYF. This chain connects TRBV10-3 to TRBJ2-5; 10 bases are a match to TRBD1. Germline V gene data show CDR1 as ENHRY and CDR2 as SYGVKD. V trimming: 6 bases; J trimming: 2 bases; junction bases outside the gene matches: 3. The CDR3 has 14 residues.

CDR3 in DNA: TGTGCCAGCAGCTTTGACAGGGGAGCTGAAGCTTTCTTT. Amino acids: CASSFDRGAEAFF. The chain carries TRBV7-2 and TRBJ1-1; 8 bases map to TRBD1. CDR3 length equals 13 residues. With V trimmed by 3 bases and J by 6 bases, 3 bases remained unmatched. CDR1 SGHTA and CDR2 FQGNSA come from the germline V gene. The full variable domain, its missing parts supplied by reference TRBV7-2 and TRBJ1-1, is GAGVSQSPSNKVTEKGKDVELRCDPISGHTALYWYRQSLGQGLEFLIYFQGNSAPDKSGLPSDRFSAERTGGSVSTLTIQRTQQEDSAVYLCASSFDRGAEAFFGQGTRLTVV.

CDR3: CASSPRTSGTSYEQYF. Written as DNA, the CDR3 is TGTGCCAGCAGCCCGAGGACTAGCGGGACCTCCTACGAGCAGTACTTC. The chain employs TRBV7-6 and TRBJ2-7; TRBD2 aligns across 12 bases. With 5 bases clipped from V and 0 bases from J, the junction kept 5 bases outside the gene matches. The CDR3 length is 16 residues. In germline, CDR1 is SGHVS, CDR2 FNYEAQ.

This clonotype turned up a few times. This chain joins TRBV12-3 or TRBV12-4 and TRBJ2-7; 7 bases agree with TRBD1. Losses at the gene ends were 5 bases for V and 6 bases for J; bases not matched to a gene: 7. The CDR3 has 13 amino acids. As DNA, the CDR3 is TGTGCCAGCAGTCGCCAGACAGGGCTCGAGCAGTACTTC. It is translated as CASSRQTGLEQYF.

The chain is built from TRBV4-3 and TRBJ2-1; no firm D call. The V end was cut by 1 base, the J end by 2 bases, with 18 bases between. This CDR3 spans 18 amino acids. Germline loops: CDR1 LGHNA, CDR2 YSLEER. The CDR3 DNA sequence: TGCGCCAGCAGCCAAGCCCAAAGGAAGCGCTTCGCCTACAATGAGCAGTTCTTC. This codes for CASSQAQRKRFAYNEQFF.

The chain couples TRBV7-2 to TRBJ2-1; 7 bases match TRBD2. Losses at the gene ends were 6 bases for V and 7 bases for J; bases not matched to a gene: 15. Looked up from germline, CDR1 is SGHTA and CDR2 is FQGNSA. The CDR3 has 16 amino acids. For the CDR3, the DNA is TGTGCCAGCAGTCCCTTTACTAGCGCGAGTGGAAATGAGCAGTTCTTC. It yields the protein CASSPFTSASGNEQFF. Together with reference TRBV7-2 and TRBJ2-1, the CDR3 gives the full variable domain: GAGVSQSPSNKVTEKGKDVELRCDPISGHTALYWYRQSLGQGLEFLIYFQGNSAPDKSGLPSDRFSAERTGGSVSTLTIQRTQQEDSAVYLCASSPFTSASGNEQFFGPGTRLTVL.

This chain uses TRBV5-1 with TRBJ2-1; tentatively, D is TRBD2 (6 bases). The germline V gene encodes CDR1 SGHRS and CDR2 YFSETQ. V shed 4 bases and J shed 6 bases, with 11 bases lying between them. This CDR3 has 13 amino acids. The CDR3 sequence is CASSLQTSNEQFF. As DNA, the CDR3 is TGCGCCAGCAGCCTTCAGACTAGCAATGAGCAGTTCTTC.

The table lists this clonotype with a few counts. V and J are TRBV4-2 and TRBJ2-2, with a possible D match to TRBD2 (5 bases). The germline CDR1 and CDR2 sequences are LGHNA and YNFKEQ. This CDR3 has 17 residues. The germline V and J ends were trimmed by 0 bases and 4 bases, with 15 bases remaining between them. DNA for the CDR3: TGTGCCAGCAGCCAAGAGTCTTCGAGGGCTCGCACCGGGGAGCTGTTTTTT. Its protein product is CASSQESSRARTGELFF.

The rearrangement uses TRBV28 and TRBJ2-5; 7 positions agree with TRBD1. With V trimmed by 6 bases and J by 4 bases, 8 bases remained unmatched. CDR1 and CDR2 from the germline V gene are MDHEN and SYDVKM. CDR3 size: 14 residues. This CDR3 is CASSRRQGRETQYF. The CDR3 bases are TGTGCCAGCAGCCGCCGACAGGGTCGAGAGACCCAGTACTTC.

In this sample, this clonotype turned up a few times. A much larger clone lies a single base off, so this may be a read error. The rearrangement uses TRBV7-2 and TRBJ2-2, with TRBD1 as a possible D gene (5 bases). Germline V CDR1 and CDR2: SGHTA, FQGNSA. This CDR3 has 14 amino acids. V was shortened by 4 bases and J by 1 base, with 7 bases between the two germline ends. CDR3 sequence: CASSSTENTGELFF. In DNA form, the CDR3 reads TGTGCCAGCAGCTCGACAGAGAACACCGGGGAGCTGTTTTTT.

Only a few counts were recorded for this clonotype. This chain uses TRBV4-1 with TRBJ2-2; D perhaps matches TRBD2 (5 bases). CDR1 MGHRA and CDR2 YSYEKL come from the germline V gene. The CDR3 length is 15 residues. V was cut by 5 bases and J by 6 bases, with 16 bases left in between. The CDR3 sequence: CASSGRGYDAGELFF. CDR3 bases: TGCGCCAGCAGCGGCCGGGGATACGATGCCGGGGAGCTGTTTTTT.

This clonotype was seen only a few times. This chain joins TRBV4-2 and TRBJ2-4, with 11 bases matching TRBD1. CDR1 and CDR2 (germline): LGHNA, YNFKEQ. J lost 7 bases, V lost 0 bases, and 5 bases had no gene match. The CDR3 has 16 residues. In DNA, the CDR3 is TGTGCCAGCAGCCAAGATGCCGGGACAGGGGGTAACATTCAGTACTTC. Its translation: CASSQDAGTGGNIQYF.

This chain uses TRBV15 with TRBJ2-2, with 7 bases matching TRBD1. Unmatched junction bases numbered 8, after V lost 2 bases and J lost 5 bases. This CDR3 is built from 16 residues. CDR1 LNHNV and CDR2 YYDKDF come from the germline V gene (reference sequence). As DNA, the CDR3 is TGTGCCACCAGCAGACCTAACAGGGGATTTACCGGGGAGCTGTTTTTT. Amino acid sequence: CATSRPNRGFTGELFF.

The chain recombines TRBV20-1 with TRBJ2-1; 11 nucleotides match TRBD2. Unmatched junction bases numbered 10, after V lost 1 base and J lost 8 bases. The CDR3 covers 16 residues. The germline V gene encodes CDR1 DFQATT and CDR2 SNEGSKA (reference sequence). CDR3 bases: TGCAGTGCTAGAGGCGAACTAGCGGGGGCCAGGGATGAGCAGTTCTTC. The encoded protein is CSARGELAGARDEQFF.

This clonotype appeared a few times. The CDR3 coding sequence is TGTGCCAGCAGTTTTGCGGCAGGGAGGGGGTACACTGAAGCTTTCTTT. It yields the protein CASSFAAGRGYTEAFF. V gene TRBV27 combines with J gene TRBJ1-1; the D gene is possibly TRBD1 (6 bases). This CDR3 spans 16 amino acids. CDR1 is MNHEY, CDR2 SMNVEV, per germline (reference sequence). V gave up 3 bases and J gave up 3 bases, with 17 bases separating them.

A note on this clonotype: Its ends do not fully match the called genes, so a read error is possible. J is TRBJ2-7 and V is TRBV20-1; 12 bases are shared with TRBD2. Germline CDR1 reads DFQATT; CDR2 reads SNEGSKA (reference sequence). The CDR3 is 14 residues long. This CDR3 reads CSANNPSGRGFAHF. The CDR3 DNA sequence: TGCAGTGCTAATAATCCTAGCGGGAGGGGGTTTGCGCACTTC.

This rearrangement joins TRBV12-3 or TRBV12-4 to TRBJ1-1; no clear D. V was shortened by 6 bases and J by 6 bases, with 11 bases between the two germline ends. The CDR3 loop spans 12 amino acids. The DNA of the CDR3 is TGTGCCAGCAGCCCGCGCCCCGCTGAAGCTTTCTTT. Translating it yields CASSPRPAEAFF.

V gene TRBV6-1 combines with J gene TRBJ1-5; D remains ambiguous. The germline gives CDR1 MNHNS, CDR2 SASEGT. V was cut by 6 bases and J by 2 bases, with 14 bases left in between. CDR3 size: 15 residues. CDR3 loop: CASSGRLSGNQPQHF. The CDR3 DNA reads as TGTGCCAGCAGCGGACGTTTGTCGGGCAATCAGCCCCAGCATTTT.

This clonotype was counted ten times or more. V usage is TRBV28 and J usage is TRBJ1-2, with TRBD1 matching over 8 bases. CDR3 size: 13 residues. The V gene's germline CDR1 is MDHEN and CDR2 SYDVKM. Trimming cost V 6 bases and J 7 bases; bases outside gene matches: 7. In DNA form, the CDR3 reads TGTGCCAGCAGCTTAGGACAGGGCGGTGGCTACACCTTC. Encoded protein: CASSLGQGGGYTF.

This clonotype has just a few counts. The rearrangement joins TRBV28 to TRBJ1-2, with D possibly TRBD1 on 6 matching bases. Between the trimmed V and J ends, which lost 4 bases and 7 bases, there was a span of 19 bases. CDR1 is MDHEN and CDR2 is SYDVKM in the germline V gene. The CDR3 has 15 amino acids. The CDR3 DNA follows: TGTGCCAGCAGTTCACCCTCGCGGGGGGCTCGTGGCTACACCTTC. This codes for CASSSPSRGARGYTF.

In this sample, this clonotype turned up a few times. DNA of the CDR3: TGTGCCAGCAGCCCGGTGAACGGACAGGGATTAGAGACCCAGTACTTC. Its protein is CASSPVNGQGLETQYF. The chain joins TRBV3-1 to TRBJ2-5; the match to TRBD1 covers 8 bases. Germline assignment: CDR1 LGHDT and CDR2 YNNKEL (reference sequence). V was clipped by 4 bases and J by 4 bases; unmatched bases: 11. The CDR3 is 16 amino acids.

In this sample, this clonotype turned up a few times. The chain uses TRBV20-1 and TRBJ2-3, with TRBD1 matching over 7 bases. V shed 3 bases and J 4 bases; nucleotides not matched to a gene: 7. Germline V gives CDR1 DFQATT, CDR2 SNEGSKA (reference sequence). This CDR3 comprises 14 residues. The CDR3 sequence: CSASSPQGADTQYF. The CDR3 region has the DNA TGCAGTGCTAGCAGTCCCCAGGGGGCAGATACGCAGTATTTT.